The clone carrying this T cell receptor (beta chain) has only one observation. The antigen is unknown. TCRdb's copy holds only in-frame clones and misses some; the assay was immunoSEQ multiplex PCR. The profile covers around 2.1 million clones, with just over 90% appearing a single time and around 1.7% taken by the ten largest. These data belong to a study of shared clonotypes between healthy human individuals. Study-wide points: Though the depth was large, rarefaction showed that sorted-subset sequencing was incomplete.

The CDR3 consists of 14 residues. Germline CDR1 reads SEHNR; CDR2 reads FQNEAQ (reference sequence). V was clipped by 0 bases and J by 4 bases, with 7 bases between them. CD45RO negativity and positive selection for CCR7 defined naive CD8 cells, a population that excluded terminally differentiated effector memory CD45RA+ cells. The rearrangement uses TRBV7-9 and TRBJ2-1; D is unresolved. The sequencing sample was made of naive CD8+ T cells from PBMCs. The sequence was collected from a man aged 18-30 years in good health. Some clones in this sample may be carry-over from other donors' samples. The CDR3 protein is CASSLADWYNEQFF. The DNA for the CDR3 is TGTGCCAGCAGCTTAGCTGACTGGTACAATGAGCAGTTCTTC.